The rows below give T cell receptor beta chains drawn from one sample of a study of cytomegalovirus exposure and HLA in healthy donors. Sequenced by immunoSEQ multiplex PCR; TCRdb stores in-frame clones only, minus some. Of more than 95,000 clones in the sample, over 75% were seen once. The sample consisted of PBMCs. These receptors were taken from a woman under 30 in good health and CMV-seropositive. CDR3s include the opening cysteine and the closing phenylalanine or tryptophan. The D gene is left open where the match is weak. Expanded clones get a size class; other rows say once, few or many, or leave the size out.

v_gene: TRBV15
j_gene: TRBJ1-1
d_gene: -
abundance: -
CDR3nt: TGTGCCACCAGCGGATCGGACGGGGTGTACACTGAAGCTTTCTTT
CDR3aa: CATSGSDGVYTEAFF

v_gene: TRBV6-1
j_gene: TRBJ2-1
d_gene: -
abundance: -
CDR3nt: TGTGCCACCGGGACATTCTACAATGAGCAGTTCTTC
CDR3aa: CATGTFYNEQFF

v_gene: TRBV19
j_gene: TRBJ2-7
d_gene: TRBD2
abundance: -
CDR3nt: TGTGCCAGTACCTTGACTAGCGGGAGCTACGAGCAGTACTTC
CDR3aa: CASTLTSGSYEQYF

v_gene: TRBV4-1
j_gene: TRBJ2-2
d_gene: TRBD1
abundance: -
CDR3nt: TGCGCCAGCAGCCAAGCAGTGGCCAGGGGGATCACCGGGGAGCTGTTTTTT
CDR3aa: CASSQAVARGITGELFF

v_gene: TRBV2
j_gene: TRBJ2-1
d_gene: TRBD2
abundance: -
CDR3nt: TGTGCCAGCAGTGGCTCCGGGACTAGCGGGAGTGATGAGCAGTTCTTC
CDR3aa: CASSGSGTSGSDEQFF

v_gene: TRBV4-1
j_gene: TRBJ2-7
d_gene: TRBD2
abundance: few
CDR3nt: TGCGCCAGCAGCCAAGTGGCCTCCGGGACTAGCGGGAGAGGGCTTGGCGAGCAGTACTTC
CDR3aa: CASSQVASGTSGRGLGEQYF

v_gene: TRBV4-2
j_gene: TRBJ2-2
d_gene: -
abundance: -
CDR3nt: TGTGCCAGCAGCTACGGGACATCGGACACCGGGGAGCTGTTTTTT
CDR3aa: CASSYGTSDTGELFF

v_gene: TRBV30
j_gene: TRBJ2-7
d_gene: -
abundance: -
CDR3nt: TGTGCCTGGAGAACTGCGGGATCCTACGAGCAGTACTTC
CDR3aa: CAWRTAGSYEQYF

v_gene: TRBV7-9
j_gene: TRBJ1-1
d_gene: -
abundance: -
CDR3nt: TGTTCCAGCAGTCTTATGAACACTGAAGCTTTCTTT
CDR3aa: CSSSLMNTEAFF

v_gene: TRBV19
j_gene: TRBJ1-5
d_gene: -
abundance: -
CDR3nt: TGTGCCAGTAGTCCACAGATTAGCAATCAGCCCCAGCATTTT
CDR3aa: CASSPQISNQPQHF

v_gene: TRBV28
j_gene: TRBJ2-1
d_gene: TRBD1
abundance: -
CDR3nt: TGTGCCAGCACCAATTTTGGGACAGGGTCCTACAATGAGCAGTTCTTC
CDR3aa: CASTNFGTGSYNEQFF

v_gene: TRBV5-6
j_gene: TRBJ1-5
d_gene: -
abundance: -
CDR3nt: TGTGCCAGCAGCTTGGGGCCCGTTGGCAATCAGCCCCAGCATTTT
CDR3aa: CASSLGPVGNQPQHF

v_gene: TRBV10-2
j_gene: TRBJ1-1
d_gene: TRBD1
abundance: medium-sized
CDR3nt: TGCGCCAGCAGGGGACAGGAGAACACTGAAGCTTTCTTT
CDR3aa: CASRGQENTEAFF

v_gene: TRBV28
j_gene: TRBJ2-1
d_gene: TRBD2
abundance: -
CDR3nt: TGTGCCAGCAGTTTTTTTGCGGGAGTGGATTACAATGAGCAGTTCTTC
CDR3aa: CASSFFAGVDYNEQFF

v_gene: TRBV6-1
j_gene: TRBJ1-5
d_gene: -
abundance: -
CDR3nt: TGTGCCAGCAGTGAAGGACAGATGAATCAGCCCCAGCATTTT
CDR3aa: CASSEGQMNQPQHF

v_gene: TRBV10-1
j_gene: TRBJ1-6
d_gene: -
abundance: -
CDR3nt: TGCACCAGCAGTGCACGGCAAGAGGGTTCACCCCTCCACTTT
CDR3aa: CTSSARQEGSPLHF

v_gene: TRBV18
j_gene: TRBJ1-2
d_gene: -
abundance: -
CDR3nt: TGTGCCAGCTCCCAAGGCGGAGACTATGGCTACACCTTC
CDR3aa: CASSQGGDYGYTF

v_gene: TRBV29-1
j_gene: TRBJ2-3
d_gene: TRBD2
abundance: -
CDR3nt: TGCAGCGCGCACCTGCGTCGCGGGGGGACTAGCACAGATACGCAGTATTTC
CDR3aa: CSAHLRRGGTSTDTQYF

v_gene: TRBV25-1
j_gene: TRBJ1-1
d_gene: TRBD1
abundance: -
CDR3nt: TGTGCCAGCAGTGAGTTCGGGACAGTTGGAACTGAAGCTTTCTTT
CDR3aa: CASSEFGTVGTEAFF

v_gene: TRBV14
j_gene: TRBJ1-4
d_gene: -
abundance: -
CDR3nt: TGTGCCAGCAGCCAAGAGTGCGGGGTTGGGGAAAAACTGTTTTTT
CDR3aa: CASSQECGVGEKLFF

v_gene: TRBV7-2
j_gene: TRBJ1-2
d_gene: TRBD1
abundance: -
CDR3nt: TGTGCCAGCAGCTTGGACAGGGTCTATGGCTACACCTTC
CDR3aa: CASSLDRVYGYTF

v_gene: TRBV7-3
j_gene: TRBJ2-6
d_gene: -
abundance: -
CDR3nt: TGTGCCAGCAGCTTAACGGGTCCCGGAGCTGGGGCCAACGTCCTGACTTTC
CDR3aa: CASSLTGPGAGANVLTF

v_gene: TRBV5-1
j_gene: TRBJ2-1
d_gene: -
abundance: once
CDR3nt: TGCGCCAGCAGCTTGTCTCATGAGCAGTTCTTC
CDR3aa: CASSLSHEQFF

v_gene: TRBV9
j_gene: TRBJ2-2
d_gene: -
abundance: -
CDR3nt: TGTGCCAGCAGCGTAGATGTGCAGGGCACCGGGGAGCTGTTTTTT
CDR3aa: CASSVDVQGTGELFF

v_gene: TRBV28
j_gene: TRBJ1-3
d_gene: TRBD1
abundance: -
CDR3nt: TGTGCCAGCAGTTTTGACAGGGGAACTGGAAACACCATATATTTT
CDR3aa: CASSFDRGTGNTIYF

v_gene: TRBV30
j_gene: TRBJ2-4
d_gene: TRBD1
abundance: -
CDR3nt: TGTGCCTGGGGTCTATCCGGGACAGGGGGAAACATTCAGTACTTC
CDR3aa: CAWGLSGTGGNIQYF

v_gene: TRBV6-1
j_gene: TRBJ2-4
d_gene: TRBD1
abundance: -
CDR3nt: TGTGCCAGCAGTTGGGACAGGAGTGGAAACATTCAGTACTTC
CDR3aa: CASSWDRSGNIQYF

v_gene: TRBV7-9
j_gene: TRBJ1-1
d_gene: TRBD1
abundance: -
CDR3nt: TGTTCCAGCAGCACGCGGGACAGGGGGCCCGGCACTGAAGCTTTCTTT
CDR3aa: CSSSTRDRGPGTEAFF

v_gene: TRBV29-1
j_gene: TRBJ1-2
d_gene: TRBD1
abundance: -
CDR3nt: TGCAGCGTTGGGGGGATCGCGGGACAGAGCTATGGCTACACCTTC
CDR3aa: CSVGGIAGQSYGYTF

v_gene: TRBV29-1
j_gene: TRBJ1-1
d_gene: -
abundance: -
CDR3nt: TGCAGCGTTGAAGTTCCAGGGCGGAACACTGAAGCTTTCTTT
CDR3aa: CSVEVPGRNTEAFF

v_gene: TRBV27
j_gene: TRBJ1-2
d_gene: TRBD1
abundance: -
CDR3nt: TGTGCCAGCAGTGGCAGGGGACAGGGGTACGGCTACACCTTC
CDR3aa: CASSGRGQGYGYTF

v_gene: TRBV11-1
j_gene: TRBJ2-7
d_gene: -
abundance: -
CDR3nt: TGTGCCAGCAGCTCTCAGGGGGGCTACGAGCAGTACTTC
CDR3aa: CASSSQGGYEQYF

v_gene: TRBV14
j_gene: TRBJ2-1
d_gene: TRBD2
abundance: once
CDR3nt: TGTGCCAGCAGCCCGCGACTAGCCGCAAGTGAGCAGTTCTTC
CDR3aa: CASSPRLAASEQFF

v_gene: TRBV15
j_gene: TRBJ2-1
d_gene: -
abundance: -
CDR3nt: TGTGCCACCAGCAGAGATCCGTCTAATGAGCAGTTCTTC
CDR3aa: CATSRDPSNEQFF

v_gene: TRBV11-2
j_gene: TRBJ1-3
d_gene: -
abundance: few
CDR3nt: TGTGCCAGCAGCGCCGTTCAGGGGAGAAACACCATATATTTT
CDR3aa: CASSAVQGRNTIYF

v_gene: TRBV10-2
j_gene: TRBJ2-5
d_gene: -
abundance: -
CDR3nt: TGCGCCAGCAGTGAGTCGGACTCCCGAGGGAAGCGGACCCAGTACTTC
CDR3aa: CASSESDSRGKRTQYF

v_gene: TRBV29-1
j_gene: TRBJ1-1
d_gene: -
abundance: -
CDR3nt: TGCAGCGTTGAAGATAATCTTCTCGGGACTGAAGCTTTCTTT
CDR3aa: CSVEDNLLGTEAFF

v_gene: TRBV7-9
j_gene: TRBJ1-1
d_gene: -
abundance: -
CDR3nt: TGTGCCAGCAGCTTAGCTGGGGTTTTGGGGGGCACTGAAGCTTTCTTT
CDR3aa: CASSLAGVLGGTEAFF